The 16 T cell receptor beta chains presented below share a single source sample, sequenced in a study of blood T cell repertoires in COVID-19. Measured with immunoSEQ multiplex PCR; TCRdb has only the in-frame clones, and not every one. Of about 410,000 clones detected, around 86% appear once; the ten largest clones hold more than 1.4%. The sample comprised peripheral blood. The source of these receptors is a woman in her twenties or thirties with active or convalescent COVID-19.

V usage is TRBV29-1 and J usage is TRBJ2-5, with 8 bases that match TRBD1. V gave up 5 bases and J gave up 4 bases; unmatched junction bases: 12. CDR3 length: 15 residues. Per the germline V gene, CDR1 is SQVTM and CDR2 is ANQGSEA. CDR3 residues: CSVQRTGNDRETQYF. The CDR3 DNA follows: TGCAGCGTTCAAAGGACAGGGAATGACAGAGAGACCCAGTACTTC.

The rearrangement uses TRBV3-1 (or the pseudogene TRBV3-2) and TRBJ2-3, with a tentative D call TRBD1 (5 bases). V was cut by 6 bases and J by 0 bases, with 13 bases left in between. CDR1 is LGHDT and CDR2 is YNNKEL in the germline V gene (reference sequence). The CDR3 consists of 15 residues. CDR3 sequence reads: CASRSRQTSTDTQYF. The DNA for the CDR3 is TGTGCCAGCAGGTCTCGACAGACGAGCACAGATACGCAGTATTTT.

This clone was counted once. This chain links TRBV6-5 with TRBJ1-5; 7 nucleotides line up with TRBD1. Per the germline V gene, CDR1 is MNHEY and CDR2 is SVGAGI. The ends lost 6 bases at V and 0 bases at J; junction bases unmatched: 5. This CDR3 is 15 amino acids long. CDR3 loop: CASRAGGNSNQPQHF. The CDR3 coding sequence is TGTGCCAGCAGGGCAGGGGGGAATAGCAATCAGCCCCAGCATTTT.

This chain uses TRBV6-5 with TRBJ2-1; no clear D. V shed 0 bases and J shed 4 bases, with 4 bases lying between them. The CDR3 has 13 residues. The germline V gene has CDR1 MNHEY and CDR2 SVGAGI. CDR3 in amino acids: CASSYSEYNEQFF. Here the CDR3 DNA reads TGTGCCAGCAGTTACTCTGAGTACAATGAGCAGTTCTTC.

This rearrangement joins TRBV19 to TRBJ1-5; no clear D gene. The germline gives CDR1 LNHDA, CDR2 SQIVND (reference sequence). With 3 bases removed from V and 7 bases from J, the gap between germline ends came to 16 bases. The length of the CDR3 is 15 residues. CDR3 residues: CASSIGPLERQPQHF. CDR3 nucleotide sequence: TGTGCCAGTAGTATCGGTCCTTTAGAGCGCCAGCCCCAGCATTTT.

This rearrangement joins TRBV27 to TRBJ1-5; D unclear. The CDR3 length is 16 residues. V was trimmed by 8 bases and J by 1 base, leaving 18 bases between them. Germline CDR1 MNHEY, CDR2 SMNVEV (reference sequence). The CDR3 loop is CASQKFAGSSNQPQHF. The CDR3 coding sequence is TGTGCCAGCCAAAAATTCGCGGGGAGCAGCAATCAGCCCCAGCATTTT.

There are a few counts of this clone. Other DNA sequences from this sample encode an identical CDR3 as well. CDR3 nucleotides: TGTGCCAGCAGTTTATCCGGTACAGCCTCCTACGAGCAGTACTTC. This codes for CASSLSGTASYEQYF. V and J are TRBV27 and TRBJ2-7; D not resolved. Per the germline V gene, CDR1 is MNHEY and CDR2 is SMNVEV (reference sequence). V was clipped by 0 bases and J by 0 bases, with 9 bases between them. The CDR3 extends over 15 amino acids.

The CDR3 nucleotides read TGCGCCAGCAGCCGAGGGACGATAACAGGGTTAAAGGGCCAAGAGACCCAGTACTTC. This sequence encodes CASSRGTITGLKGQETQYF. The V and J genes are TRBV5-1 and TRBJ2-5; D possibly corresponds to TRBD1 (6 bases). The CDR3 totals 19 residues. The germline V and J ends were trimmed by 4 bases and 1 base, with 26 bases remaining between them. From germline, CDR1 is SGHRS and CDR2 YFSETQ.

This clone was counted a single time. The chain joins TRBV30 to TRBJ2-3, with a weak D call TRBD2 (5 bases). The V gene's germline CDR1 is GTSNPN and CDR2 SVGIG (reference sequence). The CDR3 length is 14 residues. V was trimmed by 4 bases and J by 6 bases, leaving 17 bases between them. The CDR3 sequence is CAWKSLSTGDTQYF. CDR3 bases: TGTGCCTGGAAGTCACTCTCCACGGGGGATACGCAGTATTTT.

V and J are TRBV6-6 and TRBJ1-6, with D uncertain. CDR1 MNHNY and CDR2 SVGAGI come from the germline V gene (reference sequence). The ends were cut back, 4 bases at V and 11 bases at J, with 12 bases in the middle. The CDR3 runs to 13 residues. The CDR3 DNA reads as TGTGCCAGCAGTTCTCGGGGAAATCCACCCCTCCACTTT. Residues: CASSSRGNPPLHF.

The V and J genes are TRBV29-1 and TRBJ2-2; D uncertain. V was trimmed by 7 bases and J by 0 bases, leaving 6 bases between them. The CDR3 sequence is 12 residues long. Germline lookup yields CDR1 SQVTM and CDR2 ANQGSEA. CDR3: CSGGANTGELFF. CDR3 DNA: TGCAGCGGAGGCGCGAACACCGGGGAGCTGTTTTTT.

CDR3 residues: CASSAGTNSGNTIYF. The CDR3 DNA is TGTGCCAGTAGTGCCGGGACAAACTCTGGAAACACCATATATTTT. V usage is TRBV19 and J usage is TRBJ1-3; D may be TRBD1 (6 bases). Germline V gene lookup returns CDR1 LNHDA and CDR2 SQIVND (reference sequence). The CDR3 has 15 amino acids. V was clipped by 5 bases and J by 0 bases, with 11 bases between them. Drawing the rest from reference TRBV19 and TRBJ1-3, the complete variable domain is DGGITQSPKYLFRKEGQNVTLSCEQNLNHDAMYWYRQDPGQGLRLIYYSQIVNDFQKGDIAEGYSVSREKKESFPLTVTSAQKNPTAFYLCASSAGTNSGNTIYFGEGSWLTVV.

This clone was seen a few times. V is TRBV5-6 and J is TRBJ2-2, with 10 bases identical to TRBD2. The CDR3 has 18 amino acids. V was pared by 2 bases and J by 3 bases, with 10 bases of the junction left unmatched. Germline CDR1 reads SGHDT; CDR2 reads YYEEEE. The CDR3 sequence: CASSLLKAGGFDTGELFF. CDR3 bases: TGTGCCAGCAGCTTACTAAAAGCGGGGGGGTTTGACACCGGGGAGCTGTTTTTT.

The chain has TRBV6-1 and TRBJ2-7, with unresolved D. The CDR3 has 14 amino acids. V gave up 3 bases and J gave up 2 bases, with 11 bases separating them. The germline CDR1 and CDR2 sequences are MNHNS and SASEGT. Here the CDR3 DNA reads TGTGCCAGCAGTGAGCCGAGCCGCACCTACGAGCAGTACTTC. It is translated as CASSEPSRTYEQYF.

The chain couples TRBV4-1 to TRBJ2-1; 10 nucleotides match TRBD2. The CDR3 runs 19 residues. Germline loops: CDR1 MGHRA, CDR2 YSYEKL. Losses at the gene ends were 1 base for V and 0 bases for J; bases not matched to a gene: 9. In DNA, the CDR3 is TGCGCCAGCAGCCAAGGGCGACTAGCGGGTCCTAGCTCCTACAATGAGCAGTTCTTC. As protein: CASSQGRLAGPSSYNEQFF.

The V and J genes are TRBV10-3 and TRBJ1-1; 7 bases match TRBD1. The CDR3 spans 15 residues. Germline lookup yields CDR1 ENHRY and CDR2 SYGVKD. The J segment lost 0 bases and the V segment lost 3 bases, leaving 4 bases of the junction unmatched. CDR3 sequence (DNA): TGTGCCATCAGTGATAGGGACAGAATGAACACTGAAGCTTTCTTT. Translated, it gives CAISDRDRMNTEAFF.